This is a list of T cell receptor beta chains from one sample in a study of chemoradiotherapy in HPV16-positive cancers. TCRdb keeps only in-frame clones here, not all; method: immunoSEQ multiplex PCR. The repertoire consists of fewer than 40,000 clones, with around 80% occurring once and the leading ten covering under 5.5%. This specimen was blood, taken from a patient who underwent chemoradiotherapy. The receptor source for this set is a human donor with HPV-associated anogenital cancer. Both conserved end residues are part of each CDR3. Fields, in order: J gene, V gene, D gene, clone size, CDR3 DNA, CDR3 protein. A D gene is named only where the DNA matches it firmly. Size tells how often a clone was seen (once, few, many) or the class of an expanded clone, and some rows leave it out.

j_call: TRBJ2-2
v_call: TRBV5-6
d_call: .
clone_size: .
cdr3_nt: TGTGCCAGCAGCCTTGGCGCCGGGGAGCTGTTTTTT
cdr3_aa: CASSLGAGELFF

j_call: TRBJ1-6
v_call: TRBV5-1
d_call: .
clone_size: .
cdr3_nt: TGCGCCAGCAGCTGGGGGGAGAATTCACCCCTCCACTTT
cdr3_aa: CASSWGENSPLHF

j_call: TRBJ2-3
v_call: TRBV7-9
d_call: .
clone_size: .
cdr3_nt: TGTGCCAGCAGCTCTCTGGCGTCAGATACGCAGTATTTT
cdr3_aa: CASSSLASDTQYF

j_call: TRBJ1-4
v_call: TRBV9
d_call: TRBD1
clone_size: .
cdr3_nt: TGTGCCAGCAGCGTAGGAAGGAGGGACAGGGTTGGTGAAAAACTGTTTTTT
cdr3_aa: CASSVGRRDRVGEKLFF

j_call: TRBJ1-3
v_call: TRBV7-2
d_call: TRBD1
clone_size: .
cdr3_nt: TGTGCCAGCAGCTTAAGTTCGGACAGGGGTTACACCATATATTTT
cdr3_aa: CASSLSSDRGYTIYF

j_call: TRBJ2-5
v_call: TRBV7-2
d_call: TRBD2
clone_size: .
cdr3_nt: TGTGCCAGCAGCCAATCCCCCCCTAGCGGGGTCTCTCAGACCCAGTACTTC
cdr3_aa: CASSQSPPSGVSQTQYF

j_call: TRBJ2-3
v_call: TRBV5-6
d_call: .
clone_size: .
cdr3_nt: TGTGCCAGCAGCCCCACGGTGGAAGATACGCAGTATTTT
cdr3_aa: CASSPTVEDTQYF

j_call: TRBJ2-1
v_call: TRBV30
d_call: TRBD2
clone_size: .
cdr3_nt: TGTGCCTGGAGTCCCCGGACTAGCGGGGGAAGGATTAGGAAGTTCTTC
cdr3_aa: CAWSPRTSGGRIRKFF

j_call: TRBJ2-5
v_call: TRBV29-1
d_call: TRBD1
clone_size: once
cdr3_nt: TGCAGCGGACAGGGAAGAGGAGAGACCCAGTACTTC
cdr3_aa: CSGQGRGETQYF

j_call: TRBJ1-2
v_call: TRBV7-2
d_call: .
clone_size: few
cdr3_nt: TGTGCCAGCAGCCGGTCGCAGGAGGAATATGGCTACACCTTC
cdr3_aa: CASSRSQEEYGYTF

j_call: TRBJ2-1
v_call: TRBV7-6
d_call: TRBD2
clone_size: .
cdr3_nt: TGTGCCAGCAGCTTAGAATCCCACCTACTAGCGGGAGGCTTCTACAATGAGCAGTTCTTC
cdr3_aa: CASSLESHLLAGGFYNEQFF

j_call: TRBJ2-5
v_call: TRBV5-1
d_call: TRBD2
clone_size: once
cdr3_nt: TGCGCCAGCAGCTTGGCCGGGACTAGCGGGGGGGGCGCGGAGACCCAGTACTTC
cdr3_aa: CASSLAGTSGGGAETQYF

j_call: TRBJ2-7
v_call: TRBV11-2
d_call: .
clone_size: .
cdr3_nt: TGTGCCAGCAGCTCCTGGACCTACGAGCAGTACTTC
cdr3_aa: CASSSWTYEQYF

j_call: TRBJ2-1
v_call: TRBV30
d_call: TRBD2
clone_size: once
cdr3_nt: TGTGCCTGCACAACACCTAGCGGGGGGGCGGCTGAGCAGTTCTTC
cdr3_aa: CACTTPSGGAAEQFF

j_call: TRBJ1-6
v_call: TRBV5-6
d_call: .
clone_size: .
cdr3_nt: TGTGCCAGCAGCGTGGGGGTTGGCAGGGGAGATTCACCCCTCCACTTT
cdr3_aa: CASSVGVGRGDSPLHF

j_call: TRBJ1-1
v_call: TRBV27
d_call: .
clone_size: .
cdr3_nt: TGTGCCAGCAGTCCACGATTTGGGGGCATGAACACTGAAGCTTTCTTT
cdr3_aa: CASSPRFGGMNTEAFF

j_call: TRBJ1-1
v_call: TRBV7-2
d_call: .
clone_size: few
cdr3_nt: TGTGCCAGCAGCCCCTTAACTGAAGCTTTCTTT
cdr3_aa: CASSPLTEAFF

j_call: TRBJ2-1
v_call: TRBV7-2
d_call: TRBD2
clone_size: .
cdr3_nt: TGTGCCAGCAGCTTAGGCGGGGGAAGGTATGAGCAGTTCTTC
cdr3_aa: CASSLGGGRYEQFF

j_call: TRBJ1-1
v_call: TRBV9
d_call: .
clone_size: .
cdr3_nt: TGTGCCAGCAGCGTAGCTGGGGTCTCGAACACTGAAGCTTTCTTT
cdr3_aa: CASSVAGVSNTEAFF

j_call: TRBJ1-1
v_call: TRBV20-1
d_call: .
clone_size: .
cdr3_nt: TGCAGTGCCAAGGGAACCGGTGAAGCTTTCTTT
cdr3_aa: CSAKGTGEAFF

j_call: TRBJ1-4
v_call: TRBV19
d_call: .
clone_size: .
cdr3_nt: TGTGCCAGTACCCCCCCTGGGGGCCCTGAGGATGAAAAACTGTTTTTT
cdr3_aa: CASTPPGGPEDEKLFF

j_call: TRBJ2-5
v_call: TRBV5-4
d_call: .
clone_size: .
cdr3_nt: TGTGCCAGCAGCTTTCTCGAAATGGGGCTTGGAGAGACCCAGTACTTC
cdr3_aa: CASSFLEMGLGETQYF

j_call: TRBJ2-3
v_call: TRBV11-3
d_call: .
clone_size: .
cdr3_nt: TGTGCCAGCAGCTCTAGCGAACTGGCAGATACGCAGTATTTT
cdr3_aa: CASSSSELADTQYF

j_call: TRBJ2-4
v_call: TRBV30
d_call: .
clone_size: .
cdr3_nt: TGTGCCTGGAGTGGTGAGGCCAAAAACATTCAGTACTTC
cdr3_aa: CAWSGEAKNIQYF

j_call: TRBJ2-5
v_call: TRBV7-2
d_call: .
clone_size: .
cdr3_nt: TGTGCCAACCGACGGGACAACCAAGAGACCCAGTACTTC
cdr3_aa: CANRRDNQETQYF

j_call: TRBJ1-1
v_call: TRBV9
d_call: .
clone_size: .
cdr3_nt: TGTGCCAGCAGCGTAGCAAGGGGGGACACTGAAGCTTTCTTT
cdr3_aa: CASSVARGDTEAFF

j_call: TRBJ2-1
v_call: TRBV9
d_call: .
clone_size: few
cdr3_nt: TGTGCCAGCAGCCGAACCCTGGGGAATGAGCAGTTCTTC
cdr3_aa: CASSRTLGNEQFF

j_call: TRBJ1-5
v_call: TRBV10-3
d_call: .
clone_size: .
cdr3_nt: TGTGCCATCAGTAAAGGGTCTATTGGTCAGCCCCAGCATTTT
cdr3_aa: CAISKGSIGQPQHF

j_call: TRBJ1-2
v_call: TRBV29-1
d_call: TRBD1
clone_size: .
cdr3_nt: TGCAGCGTTGAGGGGACAGGAGGGGGGTGGACCTTC
cdr3_aa: CSVEGTGGGWTF

j_call: TRBJ2-2
v_call: TRBV4-2
d_call: TRBD2
clone_size: .
cdr3_nt: TGTGCCAGCAGCCACACTAGCGAAACCGGGGAGCTGTTTTTT
cdr3_aa: CASSHTSETGELFF

j_call: TRBJ1-1
v_call: TRBV5-1
d_call: .
clone_size: .
cdr3_nt: TGCGCCAGCAGCGGGGACCTCGCAGGAGAAGCTTTCTTT
cdr3_aa: CASSGDLAGEAFF

j_call: TRBJ2-7
v_call: TRBV11-3
d_call: .
clone_size: .
cdr3_nt: TGTGCCAGCTTGATTCAGGGCTACGAGCAGTACTTC
cdr3_aa: CASLIQGYEQYF

j_call: TRBJ2-3
v_call: TRBV7-9
d_call: .
clone_size: .
cdr3_nt: TGTGCCAGCAGCTTACGCGGCGGCGGGGATACGCAGTATTTT
cdr3_aa: CASSLRGGGDTQYF

j_call: TRBJ1-4
v_call: TRBV10-3
d_call: .
clone_size: .
cdr3_nt: TGTGCCATCAGTGGGCAGGGAGGGGAAAAACTGTTTTTT
cdr3_aa: CAISGQGGEKLFF

j_call: TRBJ2-5
v_call: TRBV5-1
d_call: .
clone_size: .
cdr3_nt: TGCGCCAGCAGCTTGAGTGGGGGCGCACGGGAGACCCAGTACTTC
cdr3_aa: CASSLSGGARETQYF

j_call: TRBJ2-2
v_call: TRBV29-1
d_call: TRBD1
clone_size: .
cdr3_nt: TGCAGCGTTTTATTCAGGGGGCGCGAAACCGGGGAGCTGTTTTTT
cdr3_aa: CSVLFRGRETGELFF

j_call: TRBJ1-2
v_call: TRBV27
d_call: TRBD1
clone_size: .
cdr3_nt: TGTGCCAGCAGACCCGGGACAGTCTATGGCTACACCTTC
cdr3_aa: CASRPGTVYGYTF

j_call: TRBJ1-6
v_call: TRBV5-1
d_call: .
clone_size: .
cdr3_nt: TGCGCCAGCAGCTTGGGCCAGGGGAGTTCACCCCTCCACTTT
cdr3_aa: CASSLGQGSSPLHF

j_call: TRBJ1-2
v_call: TRBV9
d_call: TRBD1
clone_size: .
cdr3_nt: TGTGCCAGCAGCGTAGATGCCGGGGGACAGGGAAACTATGGCTACACCTTC
cdr3_aa: CASSVDAGGQGNYGYTF

j_call: TRBJ1-2
v_call: TRBV19
d_call: .
clone_size: .
cdr3_nt: TGTGCCAGTAGTATAGAGCGGAACTATGGCTACACCTTC
cdr3_aa: CASSIERNYGYTF

j_call: TRBJ2-5
v_call: TRBV6-5
d_call: .
clone_size: .
cdr3_nt: TGTGCCAGCAGTTACTCGACTAAAGAGACCCAGTACTTC
cdr3_aa: CASSYSTKETQYF